This TCR beta chain derives from a study of blood T cell repertoires in COVID-19. Study as a whole: Samples of COVID-19 (acute and convalescent) were obtained from the United States, Italy and Spain. The analysed material was cDNA or gDNA that came from T cells, B-cell-depleted T cells, or PBMCs.

Methods used by the authors: Reference gene primer amplification in the assay estimated nucleated cell counts. Here immunoSEQ multiplex PCR was the method, and the copy in TCRdb shows in-frame clones only, minus some. V and J calls and clone size are copied from that table; D and trimming were computed from the DNA. The sample lists some 70,000 clones, roughly 86% occurring once. Trimming left V 3 bases short and J 5 bases short, with 16 bases between. The CDR3 sequence is 16 residues long. CDR1 is LNHDA and CDR2 is SQIVND in the germline V gene (reference sequence). The TCR sequence derives from a woman between 65 and 79 years old with acute or convalescent COVID-19. This chain joins TRBV19 and TRBJ2-2; D might be TRBD2 (7 bases). The sequencing input was peripheral blood. The CDR3 protein is CASSIGGGKFTGELFF. CDR3 nucleotides: TGTGCCAGTAGTATTGGCGGGGGCAAATTTACCGGGGAGCTGTTTTTT.